This is a list of T cell receptor beta chains from one sample in a study of tumor-infiltrating lymphocytes in oesophageal squamous cell carcinoma. TCRdb reanalysed the PCR reads using MiXCR and keeps one entry per CDR3 protein. Counted here are about 14,000 distinct CDR3 sequences, less than 60% occurring once; the ten biggest clones make up around 15%. Sequencing was done on a sample of blood. These receptors originate from a male donor with esophageal squamous cell carcinoma. Each CDR3 is given with its conserved first and last residue. Each record gives: CDR3 length, V gene, D gene, J gene, CDR3 protein. The D gene is left open where the match is weak.

13	TRBV24-1	-	TRBJ2-7	CATSGQASGEQYF
15	TRBV7-8	-	-	CASSLARGGGETQYF
16	TRBV12-3/TRBV12-4	TRBD2	TRBJ2-3	CASSLGQRGFTDTQYF
15	TRBV7-3	-	TRBJ2-3	CASSLELGFVEPLHF
17	TRBV28	TRBD2	TRBJ2-5	CASSGVFGGVRQETQYF
16	TRBV7-2	-	TRBJ2-6	CASSLQGLTGANVLTF
14	TRBV6-2/TRBV6-3	TRBD1	TRBJ1-1	CASSGRGRITEAFF
14	TRBV15	-	TRBJ2-2	CATSRDQGTGELFF
15	TRBV27	TRBD2	TRBJ2-3	CASSLSGTSTDTQYF
12	TRBV7-4	-	-	CASSSVGETQYF
15	TRBV20-1	-	TRBJ1-1	CSARDRGAWSTEAFF
12	TRBV10-2	TRBD2	TRBJ2-1	CASLRGGSEQFF
13	TRBV7-8	-	TRBJ1-1	CASSFTPDTEAFF
16	TRBV11-2	TRBD2	TRBJ2-7	CASSTLAGGKGREQYF
13	TRBV24-1	-	TRBJ1-2	CATTRGPNYGYTF
12	TRBV11-3	-	-	CASSPGTSEQYF
15	TRBV7-9	TRBD2	TRBJ2-3	CASSLVAGGGDTQYF
14	TRBV4-3	TRBD1	TRBJ2-3	CASRAGQGLYTQYF
12	TRBV6-1	-	TRBJ2-7	CASRGILDEQYF
16	TRBV9	TRBD2	TRBJ2-1	CASSVGLADGYNEQFF
16	TRBV7-2	TRBD2	TRBJ2-1	CASRNSGRATYNEQFF
22	TRBV6-2/TRBV6-3	TRBD1	TRBJ2-2	CASSYSYSIERTGGPNTGELFF
15	TRBV7-8	TRBD1	-	CASSLGTGGLETQYF
15	TRBV11-2	-	TRBJ2-1	CASSLGANRNNEQFF
11	TRBV12-3/TRBV12-4	-	-	CAIQQGFEQYF
13	TRBV6-1	-	TRBJ1-5	CASRSGRDQPQHF